This T cell receptor beta chain was profiled in a study of post-analysis software for immune sequencing data. Across the study: Recorded disease courses covered relapsing-remitting, secondary progressive and progressive-relapsing multiple sclerosis. Some patients had no subtype annotation.

The TCR beta cDNA libraries contained unique molecular identifiers. TCRdb re-derived calls from the PCR reads in MiXCR, one entry per CDR3 protein. This table holds 800,000 to 950,000 distinct CDR3 sequences, roughly 58% found once. A few counts support this clonotype. Its target is not known. Germline assignment: CDR1 SGHDT and CDR2 YYEEEE. This CDR3 comprises 11 residues. Trimming left V 1 base short and J 13 bases short, with 9 bases between. Study results and limitations: Significantly lower normalized Chao1 diversity was seen in multiple sclerosis patients than in controls. The five TRBV segments detected at higher frequency in patients than in controls included TRBV5-6, TRBV5-1 and TRBV20-1. Pronounced co-clustering by F measure was evident among identically batched samples.

The source of this sequence is a girl between 10 and 17 years old with multiple sclerosis. The chain joins TRBV5-6 to TRBJ2-4; D ambiguous. The sequenced material came from blood. Written as DNA, the CDR3 is TGTGCCAGCAGCTTGAAAGTTGAGCAGTACTTC. It encodes CASSLKVEQYF.